A single T cell receptor beta chain is shown here with its context. The assay was immunoSEQ multiplex PCR, and TCRdb's table has in-frame clones only and misses some. Found here are about 280,000 clones, roughly 85% of them singletons; the top ten hold less than 6.5%. This entry is derived from a study of blood T cell repertoires in COVID-19. Looking at the study overall: The United States, Italy and Spain were the sources of the acute and convalescent COVID-19 samples.

Trimming at V came to 3 bases and at J to 5 bases, leaving 5 bases not matched to a gene. The CDR3 is made up of 13 amino acids. Germline CDR1 and CDR2: GTSNPN and SVGIG (reference sequence). The receptor comes from a man between 45 and 60 years old with active or convalescent COVID-19. The J gene is TRBJ2-5, the V gene TRBV30; 8 bases align to TRBD2. Sequencing was done on a sample of peripheral blood. For the CDR3, the DNA is TGTGCCTGGAGCCGACTAGCGTTGGAGACCCAGTACTTC. Its translation: CAWSRLALETQYF.